One sample yielded the 16 T cell receptor beta chains listed below, sequenced in a study of cytomegalovirus exposure and HLA in healthy donors. The PCR ran on 60 Vbeta and 13 Jbeta primers. Repertoires were generated with immunoSEQ multiplex PCR, while TCRdb's copy carries only in-frame clones and drops some. This table has 65,000 to 100,000 clones, roughly three quarters appearing once. Material: PBMCs. These receptors originate from a middle-aged man in good health and CMV-seronegative.

The V call is TRBV4-3, the J call TRBJ2-3; weak D call: TRBD1 (6 bases). CDR1 and CDR2 (germline): LGHNA, YSLEER. V was shortened by 3 bases and J by 5 bases, with 12 bases between the two germline ends. CDR3 size: 14 residues. CDR3 sequence: CASSQGHAEDTQYF. The DNA of the CDR3 is TGCGCCAGCAGCCAGGGACATGCCGAAGATACGCAGTATTTT.

CDR3 DNA: TGTGCCAGCAGTGGGGGGTTTTCTGGGGCCAACGTCCTGACTTTC. The encoded protein is CASSGGFSGANVLTF. This rearrangement joins TRBV6-5 to TRBJ2-6; a possible D gene is TRBD2 (6 bases). The CDR3 has 15 residues. Germline V gives CDR1 MNHEY, CDR2 SVGAGI. The V gene lost 5 bases and the J gene lost 1 base, with 9 bases spanning the gap.

This chain links TRBV27 with TRBJ1-2; weak D call: TRBD1 (5 bases). Looked up from germline, CDR1 is MNHEY and CDR2 is SMNVEV (reference sequence). V shed 3 bases and J shed 2 bases, with 13 bases lying between them. The CDR3 runs 15 residues. The CDR3 protein is CASSLRARGNYGYTF. As DNA, the CDR3 is TGTGCCAGCAGTTTGAGGGCCCGGGGGAACTATGGCTACACCTTC.

The chain has TRBV5-6 and TRBJ2-1; 8 positions agree with TRBD2. Germline V gene lookup returns CDR1 SGHDT and CDR2 YYEEEE. V dropped 1 base and J dropped 7; count of bases not matched to a gene: 7. The CDR3 loop spans 15 amino acids. CDR3 DNA: TGTGCCAGCAGCTTGCGGGGGGGCCCAAGGAATGAGCAGTTCTTC. The encoded protein is CASSLRGGPRNEQFF.

This sequence joins TRBV5-1 and TRBJ1-2, with 11 bases fitting TRBD1. The ends lost 3 bases at V and 7 bases at J; junction bases unmatched: 5. This CDR3 region has 14 residues. From germline, CDR1 is SGHRS and CDR2 YFSETQ. The CDR3 bases are TGCGCCAGCAGCTGGGACAGGGGGGTCACTGGCTACACCTTC. Translated, it gives CASSWDRGVTGYTF.

In regard to this clone: This likely comes from a read error, as the CDR3 has no conserved phenylalanine or tryptophan at its end. The rearrangement joins TRBV30 to TRBJ1-2; D is undetermined. CDR1 is GTSNPN and CDR2 is SVGIG in the germline V gene (reference sequence). CDR3 length equals 11 residues. The ends were cut back, 4 bases at V and 6 bases at J, with 9 bases in the middle. The DNA of the CDR3 is TGTGCCTGGACTTGGGAGAATGGCTACACCCTC. It specifies CAWTWENGYTL.

This chain uses TRBV20-1 with TRBJ1-5, with D perhaps matching TRBD1 (5 bases). Germline V lookup: CDR1 DFQATT, CDR2 SNEGSKA (reference sequence). V was clipped by 3 bases and J by 5 bases, with 5 bases between them. The CDR3 contains 11 residues. The CDR3 spells CSARTDQPQHF. CDR3 in DNA: TGCAGTGCTAGGACAGATCAGCCCCAGCATTTT.

This chain uses TRBV28 with TRBJ1-1, with D hard to call. The CDR3 spans 15 residues. Per germline, CDR1 MDHEN and CDR2 SYDVKM. Deletions cut 5 bases from V and 0 bases from J, with 13 bases between. The CDR3 DNA is TGTGCCAGCAGTCCCCCCGGGAGCATGAACACTGAAGCTTTCTTT. Encoded protein: CASSPPGSMNTEAFF.

V is TRBV5-1 and J is TRBJ1-5, with D perhaps matching TRBD1 (5 bases). V lost 4 bases to trimming and J lost 3 bases, with 26 bases between them. Per the germline V gene, CDR1 is SGHRS and CDR2 is YFSETQ. CDR3 length: 19 amino acids. The CDR3 DNA sequence: TGCGCCAGCAGCCCCCCTTCGCAGGGCGACTCCTTGCACAATCAGCCCCAGCATTTT. The encoded protein is CASSPPSQGDSLHNQPQHF.

The chain links TRBV25-1 to TRBJ2-5, with a tentative D call TRBD1 (5 bases). The DNA end lines up better with TRBJ2-7; the J call may be wrong. In germline, CDR1 is MGHDK, CDR2 SYGVNS. This CDR3 contains 14 residues. The CDR3 nucleotides are TGTGCCAGCAGTGAATCGGGCAGGGCCTACGAGCAGTACTTC. Translation: CASSESGRAYEQYF.

In this sample, this clone turned up a few times. This rearrangement joins TRBV4-1 to TRBJ1-1; D is unclear. The germline V gene encodes CDR1 MGHRA and CDR2 YSYEKL. Trimming pared 0 bases from V and 7 bases from J, leaving 12 bases between. The CDR3 contains 14 residues. This chain's CDR3 is CASSQDLTSLEAFF. CDR3 sequence (DNA): TGCGCCAGCAGCCAAGATTTGACATCTCTTGAAGCTTTCTTT.

This clone was counted between two and nine times. The chain couples TRBV11-3 to TRBJ2-7, with D tentatively TRBD2 (5 bases). Germline lookup yields CDR1 SGHNT and CDR2 YENEEA. This CDR3 spans 15 amino acids. V lost 2 bases to trimming and J lost 0 bases, with 11 bases between them. The CDR3 sequence is CASSLTTGNSYEQYF. The DNA for the CDR3 is TGTGCCAGCAGCTTAACGACGGGGAACTCCTACGAGCAGTACTTC.

This chain links TRBV29-1 with TRBJ1-2; D unclear. The CDR3 has 14 residues. Trimming left V 4 bases short and J 10 bases short, with 22 bases between. Germline CDR1 and CDR2: SQVTM and ANQGSEA. In DNA form, the CDR3 reads TGCAGCGTTGTGAGGCCCTCTCGGCTGACGGACTACACCTTC. Amino acid sequence: CSVVRPSRLTDYTF. Drawing the rest from reference TRBV29-1 and TRBJ1-2, the complete variable domain is SAVISQKPSRDICQRGTSLTIQCQVDSQVTMMFWYRQQPGQSLTLIATANQGSEATYESGFVIDKFPISRPNLTFSTLTVSNMSPEDSSIYLCSVVRPSRLTDYTFGSGTRLTVV.

The V and J genes are TRBV11-2 and TRBJ2-7; unclear D gene. In germline, CDR1 is SGHAT, CDR2 FQNNGV. The V gene lost 1 base and the J gene lost 0 bases, with 4 bases spanning the gap. The CDR3 sequence is 13 residues long. Written as DNA, the CDR3 is TGTGCCAGCAGCTTAGGTTACTCCTACGAGCAGTACTTC. This translates into CASSLGYSYEQYF.

The CDR3 sequence: CASSLIPSPGELFF. The CDR3 DNA sequence: TGTGCCAGCAGCTTAATTCCAAGCCCCGGGGAGCTGTTTTTT. The V call is TRBV7-9, the J call TRBJ2-2; D gene ambiguous. The CDR3 extends over 14 amino acids. Germline loops: CDR1 SEHNR, CDR2 FQNEAQ (reference sequence). The ends were cut back, 2 bases at V and 6 bases at J, with 10 bases in the middle.

The count of this clone is one. The chain combines TRBV11-3 with TRBJ1-1; D is unresolved. V lost 1 base and J 3 bases, leaving 9 bases between the germline ends. From germline, CDR1 is SGHNT and CDR2 YENEEA. CDR3 length: 14 amino acids. The CDR3 nucleotides are TGTGCCAGCAGCTTAGGGCTGGCGGACACTGAAGCTTTCTTT. Residues: CASSLGLADTEAFF.